The TCR beta chain under discussion was sequenced for a study of blood T cells in healthy people across ages. Regarding the study as a whole: Long-lived donors had more naive CD4+ cells and higher diversity than aged donors. Estimated diversity that came from one million T cells was considered an underestimate.

Trimming took 6 bases from V and 0 from J, leaving 18 bases between them. The CDR3 totals 16 residues. Germline loops: CDR1 DFQATT, CDR2 SNEGSKA (reference sequence). Concerning this clonotype: Its target is unknown.

Donation came from healthy Caucasian individuals in Russia who were aged roughly 6 to 95. With a J-beta primer mix and a sample-barcoded 5' primer, a second PCR ran about 6 to 11 cycles. TCRdb re-derived calls from the 5' RACE reads in MiXCR, one entry per CDR3 protein. The table lists around 1,900,000 distinct CDR3 sequences, 35% to 50% of them singletons, with roughly 23% in the top ten. Sequenced sample: blood. The gene calls are TRBV20-1 and TRBJ1-5; TRBD1 might be the D (5 bases). The TCR sequence derives from a human donor in good health. The CDR3, as DNA: TGCAGTGCCCGGGACGGTGCAACCTATAGCAATCAGCCCCAGCATTTT. It codes for CSARDGATYSNQPQHF.